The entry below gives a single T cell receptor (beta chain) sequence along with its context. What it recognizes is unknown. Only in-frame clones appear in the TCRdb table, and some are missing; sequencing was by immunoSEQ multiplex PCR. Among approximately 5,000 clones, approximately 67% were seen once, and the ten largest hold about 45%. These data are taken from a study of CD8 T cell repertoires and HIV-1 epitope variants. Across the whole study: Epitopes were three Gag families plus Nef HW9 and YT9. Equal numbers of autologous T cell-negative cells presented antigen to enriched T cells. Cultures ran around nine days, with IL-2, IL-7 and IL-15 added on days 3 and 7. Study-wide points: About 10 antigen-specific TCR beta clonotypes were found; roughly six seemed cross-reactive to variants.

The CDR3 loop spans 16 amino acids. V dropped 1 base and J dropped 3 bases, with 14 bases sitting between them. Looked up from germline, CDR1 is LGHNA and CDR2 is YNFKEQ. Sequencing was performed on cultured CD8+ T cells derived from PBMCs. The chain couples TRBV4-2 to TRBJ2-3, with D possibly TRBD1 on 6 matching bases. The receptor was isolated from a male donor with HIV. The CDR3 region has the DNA TGTGCCAGCAGCCAAGTCATGACAGGAGATACAGATACGCAGTATTTT. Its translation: CASSQVMTGDTDTQYF.